The present TCR beta chain was sequenced within a study of blood T cells in healthy people across ages. A second PCR, run for about 7 to 11 cycles, used a sample-barcoded 5' primer plus a J-beta primer mix. TCRdb passed the 5' RACE reads through MiXCR, listing each CDR3 protein once. This table has 1.2 million to 1.5 million distinct CDR3 sequences, around 59% appearing once. V was pared by 6 bases and J by 7 bases, with 25 bases between. Per germline, CDR1 SEHNR and CDR2 FQNEAQ (reference sequence). The CDR3 is made up of 17 amino acids. This clonotype was picked up a small number of times. Sequencing was performed on blood. The V and J genes are TRBV7-9 and TRBJ2-1; D possibly uses TRBD1 or TRBD2 (5 bases each). This clonotype was obtained from a man between 18 and 35 years old in good health. CDR3 DNA: TGTGCCAGCAGACCAAATATCCGAGGGGCCCGCCGGAATGAGCAGTTCTTC. This encodes CASRPNIRGARRNEQFF.